What follows is one TCR beta chain and its context. What it recognizes is unknown. This sample is drawn from a study of long-term antiretroviral therapy in people with HIV. Study-wide findings and caveats: Every time point showed a repertoire led by clones expanded before ART. Repertoires looked antigen-experienced, with only a slight naive shift after ART.

V trimming: 6 bases; J trimming: 2 bases; junction bases outside the gene matches: 8. Germline V gene data show CDR1 as SGHTA and CDR2 as FQGNSA. The CDR3 extends over 15 amino acids. This was the immunoSEQ v3.0 assay at survey level. Libraries were prepared by immunoSEQ multiplex PCR; TCRdb keeps only in-frame clonotypes and omits some of them. The sample lists tens of thousands of clones, 70% to 80% seen once, with under 8.5% in the top ten. No donor had fewer than one pre-ART PBMC sample or fewer than two post-ART PBMC samples. The source material was unsorted PBMCs, sampled 2 years after starting antiretroviral therapy. This clonotype originated in a woman aged 50 to 65 with HIV. This rearrangement joins TRBV7-2 to TRBJ2-3, with 7 bases identical to TRBD2. The CDR3 protein is CASRQQAGHTDTQYF. CDR3 in DNA: TGTGCCAGCAGACAGCAAGCGGGGCACACAGATACGCAGTATTTT.